These 7 T cell receptor beta chains originate from one sample sequenced in a study of shared clonotypes between healthy human individuals. Produced via immunoSEQ multiplex PCR; TCRdb's table is partial and in-frame only. Of 500,000 or so clones detected, 95% to 97% appear once; the ten largest clones hold under 0.065%. Sequenced sample: naive CD4+ T cells sorted from blood. Documented subset: CD45RA+ positively selected. The receptors shown here come from a woman aged 25 to 39 in good health.

The chain recombines TRBV7-8 with TRBJ2-1, with 10 bases fitting TRBD2. Trimming took 5 bases from V and 7 from J; bases not matched to a gene: 8. The CDR3 loop spans 15 amino acids. Germline CDR1 reads SGHVS; CDR2 reads FQNEAQ. For the CDR3, the DNA is TGTGCCAGCAGCGCCACTAGCGGGGTGACAAATGAGCAGTTCTTC. This sequence encodes CASSATSGVTNEQFF.

The chain links TRBV2 to TRBJ2-7, with D perhaps TRBD1 (5 bases). The CDR3 totals 15 residues. Per germline, CDR1 SNHLY and CDR2 FYNNEI. Trimming stripped 3 bases from V and 6 bases from J, with 18 bases between. The CDR3 region has the DNA TGTGCCAGCAGTGATTTGGGCAGGGAATTAAGCGAGCAGTACTTC. It codes for CASSDLGRELSEQYF.

The gene calls are TRBV30 and TRBJ2-1; 14 nucleotides agree with TRBD2. Per the germline V gene, CDR1 is GTSNPN and CDR2 is SVGIG (reference sequence). The CDR3 loop spans 14 amino acids. Trimming removed 3 bases from V and 9 bases from J; junction bases left unmatched: 4. DNA for the CDR3: TGTGCCTGGAGGACTAGCGGGAGGGCCCCTGAGCAGTTCTTC. It specifies CAWRTSGRAPEQFF.

This clone was recorded a few times. V usage is TRBV5-1 and J usage is TRBJ1-2; 7 bases agree with TRBD1. The V gene's germline CDR1 is SGHRS and CDR2 YFSETQ. The CDR3 has 13 amino acids. V lost 5 bases to trimming and J lost 0 bases; unmatched junction nucleotides: 1. As DNA, the CDR3 is TGCGCCAGCAGAGGGACAGCTAACTATGGCTACACCTTC. Encoded protein: CASRGTANYGYTF.

The chain couples TRBV9 to TRBJ2-7; 8 bases line up with TRBD2. V lost 2 bases to trimming and J lost 0 bases; unmatched junction nucleotides: 1. Germline CDR1 reads SGDLS; CDR2 reads YYNGEE. This CDR3 comprises 14 residues. The CDR3 loop is CASSVSGTSYEQYF. The DNA for the CDR3 is TGTGCCAGCAGCGTTAGCGGGACCTCCTACGAGCAGTACTTC. The variable domain in full, completed from reference TRBV9 and TRBJ2-7, reads DSGVTQTPKHLITATGQRVTLRCSPRSGDLSVYWYQQSLDQGLQFLIQYYNGEERAKGNILERFSAQQFPDLHSELNLSSLELGDSALYFCASSVSGTSYEQYFGPGTRLTVT.

The gene calls are TRBV2 and TRBJ2-4; a weak D match, TRBD1 (6 bases). The CDR3 contains 17 residues. Germline assignment: CDR1 SNHLY and CDR2 FYNNEI. Trimming took 2 bases from V and 0 from J, leaving 14 bases between them. The CDR3 region has the DNA TGTGCCAGCAGTGAACAGGGGCCAGGGATAGCCAAAAACATTCAGTACTTC. Translating it yields CASSEQGPGIAKNIQYF.

The chain uses TRBV9 and TRBJ2-5; 8 bases map to TRBD2. V shed 4 bases, J shed 0 bases, and the junction held 5 bases outside the gene matches. The germline V gene has CDR1 SGDLS and CDR2 YYNGEE. CDR3 length: 15 residues. CDR3 coding DNA: TGTGCCAGCAGCCCGGGGGGGCAAGACCAAGAGACCCAGTACTTC. Protein: CASSPGGQDQETQYF.